This T cell receptor beta chain was sequenced in a study of sequential checkpoint blockade in melanoma. The repertoire was sequenced with immunoSEQ multiplex PCR; TCRdb's copy has only in-frame clones and lacks some. The sample holds 7,000 to 8,500 clones; about 60% are singletons and the top ten take 8.7%. Treatment meaning: randomized to nivolumab then ipilimumab (arm A) or the reverse (arm B). This CDR3 is built from 16 residues. The junction had 7 bases not matched to a gene; V was cut back by 2 bases and J by 3 bases. The germline CDR1 and CDR2 sequences are MNHNY and SVGAGI (reference sequence).

The rearrangement uses TRBV6-6 and TRBJ2-1; 7 nucleotides agree with TRBD2. The specimen comprised CD8+ T cells sorted from blood (inferred from file names), sampled from a patient given nivolumab and ipilimumab in sequence. This clonotype was sampled from a human donor with melanoma. The CDR3, as DNA: TGTGCCAGCAGTTACGGGGGGGGAGTCGGCTACAATGAGCAGTTCTTC. It encodes CASSYGGGVGYNEQFF.